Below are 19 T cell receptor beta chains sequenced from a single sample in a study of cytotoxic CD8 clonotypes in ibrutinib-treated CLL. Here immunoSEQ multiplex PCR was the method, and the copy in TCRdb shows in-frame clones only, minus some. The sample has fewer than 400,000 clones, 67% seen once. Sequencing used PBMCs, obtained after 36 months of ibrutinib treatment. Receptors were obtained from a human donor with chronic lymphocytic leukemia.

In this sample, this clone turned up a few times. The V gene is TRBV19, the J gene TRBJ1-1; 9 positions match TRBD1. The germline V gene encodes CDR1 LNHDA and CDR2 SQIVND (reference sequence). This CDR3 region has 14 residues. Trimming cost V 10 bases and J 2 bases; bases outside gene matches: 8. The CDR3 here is CATTGGLGNTEAFF. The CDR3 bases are TGTGCCACAACAGGGGGCTTGGGAAACACTGAAGCTTTCTTT.

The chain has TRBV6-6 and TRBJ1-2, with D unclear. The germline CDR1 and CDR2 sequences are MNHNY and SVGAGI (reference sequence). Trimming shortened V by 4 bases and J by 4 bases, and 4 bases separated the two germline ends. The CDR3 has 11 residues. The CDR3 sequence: CASSFSYGYTF. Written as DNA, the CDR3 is TGTGCCAGCAGTTTTTCCTATGGCTACACCTTC.

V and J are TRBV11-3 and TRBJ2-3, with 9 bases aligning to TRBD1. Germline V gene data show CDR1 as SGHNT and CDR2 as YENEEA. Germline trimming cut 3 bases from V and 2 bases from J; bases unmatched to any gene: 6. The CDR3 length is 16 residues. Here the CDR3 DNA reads TGTGCCAGCAGCTTGGGACAGGGTGGGATCACAGATACGCAGTATTTT. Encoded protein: CASSLGQGGITDTQYF.

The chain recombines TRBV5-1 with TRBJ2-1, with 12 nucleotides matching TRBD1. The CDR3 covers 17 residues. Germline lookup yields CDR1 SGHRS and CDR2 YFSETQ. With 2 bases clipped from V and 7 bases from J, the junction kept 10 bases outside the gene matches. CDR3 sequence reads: CASSLRAGTGGGNEQFF. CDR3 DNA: TGCGCCAGCAGCTTACGCGCCGGGACAGGGGGCGGGAATGAGCAGTTCTTC.

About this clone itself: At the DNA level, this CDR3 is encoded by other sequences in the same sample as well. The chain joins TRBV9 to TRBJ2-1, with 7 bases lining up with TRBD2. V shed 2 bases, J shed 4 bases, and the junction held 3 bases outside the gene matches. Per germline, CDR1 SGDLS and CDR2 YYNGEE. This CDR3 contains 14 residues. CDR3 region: CASSVGGSYNEQFF. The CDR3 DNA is TGTGCCAGCAGCGTGGGCGGGAGTTACAATGAGCAGTTCTTC.

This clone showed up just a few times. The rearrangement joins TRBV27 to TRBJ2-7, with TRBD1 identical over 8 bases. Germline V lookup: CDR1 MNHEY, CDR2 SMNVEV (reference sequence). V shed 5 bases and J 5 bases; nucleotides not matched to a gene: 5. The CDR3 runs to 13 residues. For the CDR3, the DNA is TGTGCCAGCAGTACCGACAGGGGCCACGAGCAGTACTTC. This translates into CASSTDRGHEQYF.

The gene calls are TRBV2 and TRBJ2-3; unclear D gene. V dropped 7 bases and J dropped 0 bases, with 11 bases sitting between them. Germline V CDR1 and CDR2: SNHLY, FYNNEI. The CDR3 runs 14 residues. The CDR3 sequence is CASKLVLSTDTQYF. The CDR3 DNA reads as TGTGCCAGCAAGCTAGTCCTAAGCACAGATACGCAGTATTTT.

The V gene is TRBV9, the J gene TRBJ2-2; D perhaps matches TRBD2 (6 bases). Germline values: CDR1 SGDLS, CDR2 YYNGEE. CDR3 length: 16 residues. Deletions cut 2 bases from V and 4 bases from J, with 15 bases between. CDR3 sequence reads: CASSVRRGGVTGELFF. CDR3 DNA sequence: TGTGCCAGCAGCGTGCGCCGGGGCGGGGTCACCGGGGAGCTGTTTTTT.

CDR3 sequence: CATSRDDIVRGNTEAFF. CDR3 nucleotides: TGTGCCACCAGCAGAGATGATATCGTTCGGGGGAACACTGAAGCTTTCTTT. V usage is TRBV15 and J usage is TRBJ1-1; unclear D gene. Per the germline V gene, CDR1 is LNHNV and CDR2 is YYDKDF (reference sequence). The length of the CDR3 is 17 residues. V lost 0 bases, J lost 1 base, and 15 bases lay in between.

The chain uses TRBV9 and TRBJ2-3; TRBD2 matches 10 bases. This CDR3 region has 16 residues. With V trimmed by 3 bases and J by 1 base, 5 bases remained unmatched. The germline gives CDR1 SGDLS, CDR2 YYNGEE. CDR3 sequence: CASSGLAGDRTDTQYF. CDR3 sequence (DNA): TGTGCCAGCAGCGGCCTAGCGGGGGACCGCACAGATACGCAGTATTTT.

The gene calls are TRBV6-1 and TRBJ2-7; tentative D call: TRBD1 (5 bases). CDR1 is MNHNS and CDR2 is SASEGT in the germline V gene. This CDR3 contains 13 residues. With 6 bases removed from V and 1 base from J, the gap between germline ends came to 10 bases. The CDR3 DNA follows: TGTGCCAGCAGCCCAGGGCTGTCCTACGAGCAGTACTTC. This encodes CASSPGLSYEQYF.

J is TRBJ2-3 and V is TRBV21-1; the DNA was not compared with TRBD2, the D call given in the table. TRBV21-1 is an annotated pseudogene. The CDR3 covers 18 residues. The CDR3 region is CASSKPLWCPGEADTQYF. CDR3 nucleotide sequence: TGTGCCAGCAGCAAACCCCTCTGGTGCCCGGGGGAGGCAGATACGCAGTATTTT.

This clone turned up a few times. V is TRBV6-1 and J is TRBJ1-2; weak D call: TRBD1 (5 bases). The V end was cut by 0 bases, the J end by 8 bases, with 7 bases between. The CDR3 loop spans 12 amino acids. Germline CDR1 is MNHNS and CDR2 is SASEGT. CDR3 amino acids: CASSEARGGYTF. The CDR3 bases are TGTGCCAGCAGTGAAGCGAGGGGCGGCTACACCTTC.

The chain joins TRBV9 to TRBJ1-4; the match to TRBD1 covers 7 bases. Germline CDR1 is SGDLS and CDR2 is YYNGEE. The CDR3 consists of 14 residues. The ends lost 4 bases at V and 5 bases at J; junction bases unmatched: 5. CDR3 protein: CASSYGTANEKLFF. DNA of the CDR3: TGTGCCAGCAGCTATGGGACAGCAAATGAAAAACTGTTTTTT.

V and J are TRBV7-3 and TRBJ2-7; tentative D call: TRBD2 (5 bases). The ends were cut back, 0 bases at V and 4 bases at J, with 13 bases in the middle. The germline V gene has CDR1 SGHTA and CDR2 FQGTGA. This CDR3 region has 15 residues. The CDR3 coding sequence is TGTGCCAGCAGCTTAACGGGAGAGGTAGGATACGAGCAGTACTTC. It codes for CASSLTGEVGYEQYF.

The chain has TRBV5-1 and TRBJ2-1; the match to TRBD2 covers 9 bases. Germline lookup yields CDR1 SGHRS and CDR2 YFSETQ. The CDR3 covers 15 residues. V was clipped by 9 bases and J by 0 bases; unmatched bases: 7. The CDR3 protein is CATKTSGSSYNEQFF. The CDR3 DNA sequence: TGCGCCACCAAGACTAGCGGTAGCTCCTACAATGAGCAGTTCTTC.

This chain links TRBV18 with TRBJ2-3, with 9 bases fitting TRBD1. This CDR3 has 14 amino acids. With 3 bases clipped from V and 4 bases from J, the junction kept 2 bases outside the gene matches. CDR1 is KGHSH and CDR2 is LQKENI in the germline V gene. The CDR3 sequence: CASSPGQGPDTQYF. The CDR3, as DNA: TGTGCCAGCTCACCGGGACAGGGCCCAGATACGCAGTATTTT. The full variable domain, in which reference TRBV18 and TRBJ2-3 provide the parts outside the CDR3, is NAGVMQNPRHLVRRRGQEARLRCSPMKGHSHVYWYRQLPEEGLKFMVYLQKENIIDESGMPKERFSAEFPKEGPSILRIQQVVRGDSAAYFCASSPGQGPDTQYFGPGTRLTVL.

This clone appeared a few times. CDR3 region: CASSPTGGYGNQPQHF. For the CDR3, the DNA is TGTGCCAGCAGTCCGACAGGGGGATATGGCAATCAGCCCCAGCATTTT. The chain carries TRBV27 and TRBJ1-5; TRBD1 matches 9 bases. V trimming: 5 bases; J trimming: 2 bases; junction bases outside the gene matches: 7. Looked up from germline, CDR1 is MNHEY and CDR2 is SMNVEV (reference sequence). The CDR3 spans 16 residues.

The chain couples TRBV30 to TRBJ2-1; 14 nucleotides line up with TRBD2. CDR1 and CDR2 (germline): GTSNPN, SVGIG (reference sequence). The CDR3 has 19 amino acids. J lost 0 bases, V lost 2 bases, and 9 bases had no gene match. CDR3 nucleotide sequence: TGTGCCTGGAGTATCCCGGGACTAGCGGGGGAGAGCTCCTACAATGAGCAGTTCTTC. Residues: CAWSIPGLAGESSYNEQFF.